Each of the 10 T cell receptor beta chains below was sequenced from the same sample in a study of CD8 T cells in ankylosing spondylitis. Findings and caveats of the study: Blood from ankylosing spondylitis patients appeared to carry a characteristic roughly 8-variant TCR beta motif.

No antigen has been identified for these receptors. From the 5' RACE reads, TCRdb called clonotypes with MiXCR, one entry per CDR3 protein. The sample lists 750,000 to 850,000 distinct CDR3 sequences; about 10% were seen once. Sequenced: blood, either unsorted or a sorted T cell fraction (not recorded which). The receptors were sampled from a male donor with ankylosing spondylitis.

Ten or more counts support this clonotype. This chain joins TRBV7-9 and TRBJ1-4, with no clear D. There are 15 residues in the CDR3. Looked up from germline, CDR1 is SEHNR and CDR2 is FQNEAQ (reference sequence). Trimming cost V 5 bases and J 5 bases, with 15 bases left between them. This CDR3 reads CASSQGRRWNEKLFF. CDR3 DNA: TGTGCCAGCAGCCAAGGTCGGCGGTGGAATGAAAAACTGTTTTTT.

This clonotype was picked up many times. CDR3 in DNA: TGCAGTGCTAGTCGGTCCGAAGAGACCCAGTACTTC. Amino acids: CSASRSEETQYF. V usage is TRBV20-1 and J usage is TRBJ2-5; no reliable D call. The CDR3 consists of 12 residues. The V and J ends lost 3 bases and 3 bases respectively, with 8 bases between them. The V gene's germline CDR1 is DFQATT and CDR2 SNEGSKA (reference sequence).

This clonotype was picked up many times. The chain combines TRBV7-2 with TRBJ2-1, with D possibly called TRBD1 or TRBD2 (5 bases each). Trimming shortened V by 4 bases and J by 5 bases, and 12 bases separated the two germline ends. Germline CDR1 is SGHTA and CDR2 is FQGNSA. The CDR3 consists of 14 residues. In nucleotides, the CDR3 is TGTGCCAGCAGCTCCCGCCGGGGCAACAATGAGCAGTTCTTC. Amino acid sequence: CASSSRRGNNEQFF.

The chain combines TRBV9 with TRBJ2-2; D not certain. Germline assignment: CDR1 SGDLS and CDR2 YYNGEE. The V end lost 1 base, the J end lost 6 bases, and 7 bases lay between the germline ends. The CDR3 sequence is 13 residues long. The CDR3 DNA reads TGTGCCAGCAGCGTATACTCCGCCGGGGAGCTGTTTTTT. It codes for CASSVYSAGELFF.

This clonotype was seen many times. The chain carries TRBV20-1 and TRBJ2-1; 9 positions agree with TRBD2. Germline V gene data show CDR1 as DFQATT and CDR2 as SNEGSKA (reference sequence). The CDR3 has 14 residues. Trimming took 3 bases from V and 4 from J; bases not matched to a gene: 4. Here the CDR3 DNA reads TGCAGTGCTAGTAGTAGCGGGAGATACAATGAGCAGTTCTTC. As protein: CSASSSGRYNEQFF.

This clonotype came up many times. The rearrangement joins TRBV7-9 to TRBJ2-7, with a weak D call TRBD2 (5 bases). Germline-derived CDR1 and CDR2 are SEHNR and FQNEAQ (reference sequence). This CDR3 spans 12 amino acids. The germline V and J ends were trimmed by 5 bases and 3 bases, with 8 bases remaining between them. The CDR3 DNA sequence: TGTGCCAGCAGCGCCACTAGCTACGAGCAGTACTTC. Its translation: CASSATSYEQYF.

This chain connects TRBV12-3 or TRBV12-4 to TRBJ2-7; D is perhaps TRBD1 (5 bases). The CDR3 has 13 residues. V shed 10 bases and J shed 3 bases, with 16 bases lying between them. In DNA, the CDR3 is TGTGCCACCACCCCCAGGGTCGGCTACGAGCAGTACTTC. The encoded protein is CATTPRVGYEQYF.

This clonotype was found many times. The chain uses TRBV7-2 and TRBJ2-1, with TRBD1 as a possible D gene (5 bases). V was trimmed by 5 bases and J by 2 bases, leaving 10 bases between them. CDR3 length: 14 amino acids. Germline-derived CDR1 and CDR2 are SGHTA and FQGNSA. The CDR3 region has the DNA TGTGCCAGCAGCCCCCAGGGAACCTACAATGAGCAGTTCTTC. Translating gives CASSPQGTYNEQFF.

V gene TRBV7-8 combines with J gene TRBJ2-1; D not certain. This CDR3 is 14 amino acids long. Trimming removed 2 bases at V and 7 bases at J, with 12 bases between. Germline V gene sequence: CDR1 SGHVS, CDR2 FQNEAQ. CDR3 in amino acids: CASSLRQLGNEQFF. CDR3 coding DNA: TGTGCCAGCAGCTTACGTCAGTTGGGTAATGAGCAGTTCTTC.

This clonotype has a handful of counts. This sequence joins TRBV3-1 and TRBJ1-1; D unclear. The CDR3 sequence is 13 residues long. The V end was cut by 2 bases, the J end by 0 bases, with 4 bases between. Germline lookup yields CDR1 LGHDT and CDR2 YNNKEL (reference sequence). This CDR3 is CASSQIMNTEAFF. CDR3 bases: TGTGCCAGCAGCCAAATTATGAACACTGAAGCTTTCTTT.